This TCR beta chain was sequenced in a study of graft-versus-host responses after intestinal transplantation. The method was immunoSEQ multiplex PCR; TCRdb's version includes in-frame clones alone and lacks a portion of them. The table shows tens of thousands of clones, with roughly 90% occurring only once. Intraepithelial plus lamina propria lymphocytes were released by processing graft tissue. This CDR3 comprises 14 residues. The trim removed 8 bases at V and 4 bases at J, leaving 9 bases unmatched. Germline CDR1 and CDR2: MDHEN and SYDVKM. This clone was found a few times. The genes are TRBV28 and TRBJ2-7; TRBD1 matches at 9 bases. This sequence originates from a human patient who received an intestinal transplant, so some T cells may come from the graft donor. The specimen was ileum tissue, collected approximately 56 weeks after transplant. DNA for the CDR3: TGTGCCAGCCACTCCGGGACAGGGAGGTACGAGCAGTACTTC. Protein sequence: CASHSGTGRYEQYF. Drawing the rest from reference TRBV28 and TRBJ2-7, the complete variable domain is DVKVTQSSRYLVKRTGEKVFLECVQDMDHENMFWYRQDPGLGLRLIYFSYDVKMKEKGDIPEGYSVSREKKERFSLILESASTNQTSMYLCASHSGTGRYEQYFGPGTRLTVT.